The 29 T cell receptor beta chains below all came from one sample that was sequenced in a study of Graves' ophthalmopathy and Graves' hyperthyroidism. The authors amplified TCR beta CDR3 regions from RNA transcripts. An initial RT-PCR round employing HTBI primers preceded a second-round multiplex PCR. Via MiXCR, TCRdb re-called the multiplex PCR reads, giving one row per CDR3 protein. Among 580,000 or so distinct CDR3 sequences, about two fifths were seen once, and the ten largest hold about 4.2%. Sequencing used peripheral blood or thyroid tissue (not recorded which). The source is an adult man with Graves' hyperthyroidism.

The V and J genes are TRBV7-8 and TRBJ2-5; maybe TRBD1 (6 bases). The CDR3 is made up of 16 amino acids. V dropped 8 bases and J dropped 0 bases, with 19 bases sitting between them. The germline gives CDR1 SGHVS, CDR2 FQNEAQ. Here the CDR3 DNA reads TGTGCCAGCGCCCCACTTGGGCAGGGGTACCAAGAGACCCAGTACTTC. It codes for CASAPLGQGYQETQYF.

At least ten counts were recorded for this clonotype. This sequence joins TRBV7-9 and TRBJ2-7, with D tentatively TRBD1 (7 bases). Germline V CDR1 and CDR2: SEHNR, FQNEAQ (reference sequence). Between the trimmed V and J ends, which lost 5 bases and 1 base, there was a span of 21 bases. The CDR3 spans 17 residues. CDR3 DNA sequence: TGTGCCAGCAGCCGGATTGGGGGGACAGAAGGGTCCTACGAGCAGTACTTC. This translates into CASSRIGGTEGSYEQYF.

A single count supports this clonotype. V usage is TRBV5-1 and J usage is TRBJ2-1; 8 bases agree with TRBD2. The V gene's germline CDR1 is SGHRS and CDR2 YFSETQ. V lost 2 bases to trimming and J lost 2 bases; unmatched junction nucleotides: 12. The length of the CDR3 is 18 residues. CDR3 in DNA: TGCGCCAGCAGCTTTACCCGTGGCGAGGGACTAGCCTACAATGAGCAGTTCTTC. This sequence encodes CASSFTRGEGLAYNEQFF.

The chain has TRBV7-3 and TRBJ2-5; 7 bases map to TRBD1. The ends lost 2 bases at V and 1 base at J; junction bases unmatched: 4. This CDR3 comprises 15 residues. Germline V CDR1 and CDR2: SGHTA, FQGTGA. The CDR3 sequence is CASSLWGQSQETQYF. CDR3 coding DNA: TGTGCCAGCAGCTTATGGGGACAGAGCCAAGAGACCCAGTACTTC.

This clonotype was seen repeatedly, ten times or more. CDR3 in amino acids: CATSRDITASLGGYTF. CDR3 coding DNA: TGTGCCACCAGCAGAGACATAACAGCCTCACTAGGTGGCTACACCTTC. J is TRBJ1-2 and V is TRBV15; D gene unclear. Trimming took off 0 bases at V and 7 bases at J, with 18 bases between the two ends. From germline, CDR1 is LNHNV and CDR2 YYDKDF (reference sequence). This CDR3 contains 16 residues.

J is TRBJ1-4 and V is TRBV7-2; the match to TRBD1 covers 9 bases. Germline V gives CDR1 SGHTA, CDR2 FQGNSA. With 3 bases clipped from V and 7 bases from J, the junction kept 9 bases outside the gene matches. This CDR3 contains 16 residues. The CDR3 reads CASSFTGTGSPEKLFF. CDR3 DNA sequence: TGTGCCAGCAGCTTTACCGGGACAGGGAGTCCTGAAAAACTGTTTTTT.

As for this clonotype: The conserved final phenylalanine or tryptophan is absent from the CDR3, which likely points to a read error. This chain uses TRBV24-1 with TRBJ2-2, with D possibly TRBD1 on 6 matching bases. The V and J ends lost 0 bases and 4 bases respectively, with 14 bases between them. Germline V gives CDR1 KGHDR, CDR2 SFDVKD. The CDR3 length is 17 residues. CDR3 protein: CATSDLGTLRGTGELFS. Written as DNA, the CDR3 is TGTGCCACCAGTGATTTGGGGACACTACGAGGCACCGGGGAGCTGTTTTCT.

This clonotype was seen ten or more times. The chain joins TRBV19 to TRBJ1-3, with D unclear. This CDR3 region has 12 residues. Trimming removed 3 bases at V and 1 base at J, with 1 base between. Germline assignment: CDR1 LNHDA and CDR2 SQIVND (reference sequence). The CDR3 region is CASSMSGNTIYF. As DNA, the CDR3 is TGTGCCAGTAGTATGTCTGGAAACACCATATATTTT.

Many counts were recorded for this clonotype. CDR3 amino acids: CASSDGSNEKLFF. The DNA of the CDR3 is TGCGCCAGCTCTGATGGATCAAATGAAAAACTGTTTTTT. The chain combines TRBV10-1 with TRBJ1-4; no definite D call. V lost 8 bases, J lost 5 bases, and 12 bases lay in between. The CDR3 consists of 13 residues. Germline assignment: CDR1 WNHNN and CDR2 SYGVQD (reference sequence).

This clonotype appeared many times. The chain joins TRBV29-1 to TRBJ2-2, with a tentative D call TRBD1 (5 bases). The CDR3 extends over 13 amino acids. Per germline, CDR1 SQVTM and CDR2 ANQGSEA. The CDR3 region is CSATGSNTGELFF. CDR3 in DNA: TGCAGTGCTACAGGTTCGAACACCGGGGAGCTGTTTTTT.

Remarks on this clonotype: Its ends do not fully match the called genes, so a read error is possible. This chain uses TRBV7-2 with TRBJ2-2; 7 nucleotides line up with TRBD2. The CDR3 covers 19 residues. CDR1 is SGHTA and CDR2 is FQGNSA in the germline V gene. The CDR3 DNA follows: TGTGCCAGCAGCTTATCGCAAAGTACCGGGACTATGAACATCGGGGAGCTGTTTTTT. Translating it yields CASSLSQSTGTMNIGELFF.

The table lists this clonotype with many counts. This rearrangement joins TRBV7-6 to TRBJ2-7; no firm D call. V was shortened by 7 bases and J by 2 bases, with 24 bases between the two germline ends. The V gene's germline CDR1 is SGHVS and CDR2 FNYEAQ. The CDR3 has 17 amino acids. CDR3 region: CASTERAPDGRPYEQYF. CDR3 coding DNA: TGTGCCAGCACCGAAAGGGCACCGGACGGCAGACCCTACGAGCAGTACTTC.

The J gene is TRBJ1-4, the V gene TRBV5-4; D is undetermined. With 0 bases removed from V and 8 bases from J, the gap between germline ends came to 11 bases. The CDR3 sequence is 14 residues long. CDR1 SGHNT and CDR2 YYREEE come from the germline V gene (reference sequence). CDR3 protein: CASSLDGSGEKLFF. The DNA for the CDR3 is TGTGCCAGCAGCTTGGATGGTTCCGGGGAAAAACTGTTTTTT.

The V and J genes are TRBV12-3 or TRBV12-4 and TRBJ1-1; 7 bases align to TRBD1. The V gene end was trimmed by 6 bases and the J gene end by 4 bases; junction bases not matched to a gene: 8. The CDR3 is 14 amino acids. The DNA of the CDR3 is TGTGCCAGCAGACCGACAGGGCGGGGCACTGAAGCTTTCTTT. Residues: CASRPTGRGTEAFF.

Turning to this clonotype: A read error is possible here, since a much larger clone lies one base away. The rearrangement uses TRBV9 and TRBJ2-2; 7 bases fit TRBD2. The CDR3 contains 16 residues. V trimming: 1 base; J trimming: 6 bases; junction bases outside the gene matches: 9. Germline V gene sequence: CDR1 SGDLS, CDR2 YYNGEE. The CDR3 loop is CASSVLDGRTPGELFF. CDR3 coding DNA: TGTGCCAGCAGCGTACTGGACGGGAGGACGCCCGGGGAGCTGTTTTTT.

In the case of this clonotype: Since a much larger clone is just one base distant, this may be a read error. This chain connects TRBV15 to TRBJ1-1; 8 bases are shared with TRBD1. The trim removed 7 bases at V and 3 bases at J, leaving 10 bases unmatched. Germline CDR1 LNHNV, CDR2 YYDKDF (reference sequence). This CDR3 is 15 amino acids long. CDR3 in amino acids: CATNTRQGRYTEAFF. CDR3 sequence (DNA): TGTGCCACCAACACTCGACAGGGGAGGTACACTGAAGCTTTCTTT. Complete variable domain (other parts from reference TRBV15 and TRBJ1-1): DAMVIQNPRYQVTQFGKPVTLSCSQTLNHNVMYWYQQKSSQAPKLLFHYYDKDFNNEADTPDNFQSRRPNTSFCFLDIRSPGLGDTAMYLCATNTRQGRYTEAFFGQGTRLTVV.

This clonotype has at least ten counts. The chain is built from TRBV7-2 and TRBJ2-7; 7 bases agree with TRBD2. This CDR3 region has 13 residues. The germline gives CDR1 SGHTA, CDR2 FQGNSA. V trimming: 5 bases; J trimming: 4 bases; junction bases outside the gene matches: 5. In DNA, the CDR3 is TGTGCCAGCAGCCCACCGGGGGGATACGAGCAGTACTTC. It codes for CASSPPGGYEQYF.

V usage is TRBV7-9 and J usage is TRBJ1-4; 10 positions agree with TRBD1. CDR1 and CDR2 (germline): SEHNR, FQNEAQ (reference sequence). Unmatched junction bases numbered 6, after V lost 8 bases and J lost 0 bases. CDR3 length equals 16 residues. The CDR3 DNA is TGTGCCAGCGGACCTGGGACAGGGGCAACTAATGAAAAACTGTTTTTT. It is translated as CASGPGTGATNEKLFF.

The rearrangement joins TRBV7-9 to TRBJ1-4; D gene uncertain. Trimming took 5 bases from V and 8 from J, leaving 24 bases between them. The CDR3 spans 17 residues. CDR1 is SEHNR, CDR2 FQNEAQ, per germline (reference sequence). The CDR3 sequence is CASSPSRASGEREKLFF. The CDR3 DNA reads TGTGCCAGCAGCCCCTCTAGGGCTAGCGGGGAGCGGGAAAAACTGTTTTTT.

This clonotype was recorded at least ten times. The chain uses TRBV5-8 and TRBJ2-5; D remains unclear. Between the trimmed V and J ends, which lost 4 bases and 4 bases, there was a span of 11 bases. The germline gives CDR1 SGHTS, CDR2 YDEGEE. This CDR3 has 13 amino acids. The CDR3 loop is CASSVGGAETQYF. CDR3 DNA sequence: TGTGCCAGCAGCGTGGGTGGAGCAGAGACCCAGTACTTC.

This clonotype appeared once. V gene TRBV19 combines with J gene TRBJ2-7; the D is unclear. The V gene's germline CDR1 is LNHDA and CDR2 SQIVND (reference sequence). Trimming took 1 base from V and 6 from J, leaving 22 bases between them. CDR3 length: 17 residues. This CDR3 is CASSIVAFSSRWGEQYF. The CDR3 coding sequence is TGTGCCAGTAGTATAGTGGCATTTAGTTCTCGTTGGGGCGAGCAGTACTTC.

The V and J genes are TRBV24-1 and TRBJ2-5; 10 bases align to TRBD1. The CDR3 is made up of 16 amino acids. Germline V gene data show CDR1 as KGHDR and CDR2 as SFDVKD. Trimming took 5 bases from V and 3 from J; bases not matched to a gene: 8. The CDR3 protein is CATSAMGGQGKETQYF. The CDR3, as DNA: TGTGCCACCAGTGCAATGGGGGGACAGGGGAAAGAGACCCAGTACTTC.

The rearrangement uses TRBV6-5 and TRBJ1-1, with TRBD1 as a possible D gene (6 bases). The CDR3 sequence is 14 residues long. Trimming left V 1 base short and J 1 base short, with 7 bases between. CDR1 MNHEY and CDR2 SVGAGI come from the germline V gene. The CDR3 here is CASSYLTGNTEAFF. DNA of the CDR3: TGTGCCAGCAGTTACTTGACAGGGAACACTGAAGCTTTCTTT.

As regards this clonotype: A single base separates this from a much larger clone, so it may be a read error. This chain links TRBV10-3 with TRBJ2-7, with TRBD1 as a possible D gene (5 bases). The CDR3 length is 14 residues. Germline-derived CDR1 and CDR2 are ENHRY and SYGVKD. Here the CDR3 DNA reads TGTGTCATCAGTGAGTCTCAGGGTGATGGCGAGCAGTACTTC. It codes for CVISESQGDGEQYF.

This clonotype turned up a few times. CDR3 in DNA: TGTGCCAGCAGGCCGTTGGGACAGGGGTTTTACTATGGCTACACCTTC. Its protein product is CASRPLGQGFYYGYTF. V is TRBV6-5 and J is TRBJ1-2; 10 bases agree with TRBD1. The trim removed 6 bases at V and 3 bases at J, leaving 10 bases unmatched. Germline V gene sequence: CDR1 MNHEY, CDR2 SVGAGI. This CDR3 is 16 amino acids long.

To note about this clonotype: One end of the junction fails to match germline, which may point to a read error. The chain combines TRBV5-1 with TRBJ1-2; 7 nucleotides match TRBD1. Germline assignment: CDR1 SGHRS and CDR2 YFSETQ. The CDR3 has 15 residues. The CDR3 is CASGATGLSDDGYTF. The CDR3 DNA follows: TGTGCCAGCGGCGCGACAGGGCTCTCTGACGATGGCTACACCTTC.

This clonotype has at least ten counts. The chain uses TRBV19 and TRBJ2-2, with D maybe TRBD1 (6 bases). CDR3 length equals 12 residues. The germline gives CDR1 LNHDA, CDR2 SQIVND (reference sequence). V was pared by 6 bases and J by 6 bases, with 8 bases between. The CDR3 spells CASRHRAGELFF. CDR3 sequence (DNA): TGTGCCAGTAGGCACAGGGCCGGGGAGCTGTTTTTT.

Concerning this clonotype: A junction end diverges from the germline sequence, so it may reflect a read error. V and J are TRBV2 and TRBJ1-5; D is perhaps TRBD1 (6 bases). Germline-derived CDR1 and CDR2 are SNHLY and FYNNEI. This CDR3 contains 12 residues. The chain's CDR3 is CSSRGGSQPQHF. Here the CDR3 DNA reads TGTTCCAGCAGGGGAGGGTCGCAGCCCCAGCATTTT. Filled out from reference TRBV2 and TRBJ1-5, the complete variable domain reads EPEVTQTPSHQVTQMGQEVILRCVPISNHLYFYWYRQILGQKVEFLVSFYNNEISEKSEIFDDQFSVERPDGSNFTLKIRSTKLEDSAMYFCSSRGGSQPQHFGDGTRLSIL.

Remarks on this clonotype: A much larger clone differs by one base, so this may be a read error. The CDR3 coding sequence is TGTGCCACCAGACCCGGGACAGGGCAAGAGACCCAGTACTTC. This translates into CATRPGTGQETQYF. The chain links TRBV24-1 to TRBJ2-5; TRBD1 aligns across 9 bases. This CDR3 is built from 14 residues. The germline V gene encodes CDR1 KGHDR and CDR2 SFDVKD. J lost 2 bases, V lost 7 bases, and 4 bases had no gene match.